This TCR beta chain appears in the sequencing data of a study of Tregs in tolerant kidney transplant recipients (dated by TCRdb to the late 2010s). Background for the entire study: Before combined kidney and bone marrow transplantation, this study identified donor-specific regulatory T cells using TCRbeta sequencing and then followed those same cells after transplant.

Comments on this clone: What antigen it recognizes has not been identified. Nothing much larger sits one base from this clone, and base qualities are not available.

On the study overall, not on this receptor specifically: Because the PCR primers were changed over time for some patients, nucleotide-level comparison could not be performed across the samples from those patients. Expanding Tregs with activated donor B cells appeared to identify the most biologically relevant and donor-specific TCRbeta repertoire. In tolerant patients, donor-specific Tregs expanded more than Tregs overall, which suggests antigen-driven rather than nonspecific expansion. The study was limited by small patient numbers, and the findings need validation in larger populations and under other immunosuppression protocols. Biological reproducibility was not directly addressed, though technical replication error appeared minimal.

Genomic DNA was extracted from sorted cells with the QIAGEN DNeasy Blood and Tissue Kit for TCRbeta CDR3 sequencing. High-throughput TCRbeta CDR3 sequencing was carried out commercially through immunoSEQ, with PCR amplification with bias correction and internal controls included. The paper's processing steps were these. A unique productive TCRbeta sequence was defined by the CDR3 nucleotide sequence when primers matched, and otherwise by the CDR3 amino acid sequence together with the Vbeta and Jbeta genes. Sorting error was corrected by removing sequences shared between sorted populations at a frequency ratio of 2:1 or less, and the remaining shared sequences were assigned to the higher population. A sequence was defined as donor-reactive if the sequence was expanded at least 5-fold in CFSE-low cells compared with unstimulated cells and had a frequency of at least 0.01% in CFSE-low cells. Repertoire divergence was quantified by Jensen-Shannon divergence calculated from the top 100 TCRbeta sequences ranked by frequency. When a sample had multiple sequencing runs, each run was corrected for sorting error separately and the runs were then pooled. TCRdb took over this immuneACCESS table, retaining in-frame rearrangements with V and J assigned. Such tables are incomplete; in checked studies, under half of the missing clones stem from an unresolved V gene, and the remainder is unexplained. D and trimming come from the DNA, and the V and J calls and clone size come from that table. The sample table records about 90,000 clones; 93% of these occur just once. Under 2% of the sample is in the top ten clones.

Between the V and J ends, shortened by 5 bases and 8 bases respectively, the junction contains 30 bases. For CDR1 and CDR2, the germline V gene lists SQVTM and ANQGSEA. The CDR3 goes from the cysteine to the phenylalanine over 17 residues. The DNA shown is the 51-base CDR3, in frame from base 1. The transplants used related donors along with nonmyeloablative bone marrow transplantation, and in the human trials mixed chimerism was transient. Unstimulated Tregs (CD4+CD25+CD127-), CD4+ non-Tregs (CD4+CD25-), CD4 and CD8 cells were FACS-sorted from thawed PBMCs. The patients were a few recipients of combined kidney and bone marrow transplants from the ITN036ST trial, and samples were available only for these trial subjects. Healthy control blood was processed by Ficoll density gradient to PBMCs and cryopreserved; patient PBMCs were collected before and after transplant.

This receptor was identified in a human patient who received a combined kidney and bone marrow transplant. Some T cells seen after a transplant may have their origin in the graft donor. The V and J segments used are TRBV29-1 and TRBJ1-1, and TRBD1 may be the D gene, going by 6 matching bases. Sample: CD4+ T cells from blood (PBMCs), taken 12 months after the transplant. The sequence in DNA is TGCAGCGTTTCTAATGTTAGGACAGAAATTCATCCAGGCGAAGCTTTCTTT. Translated, this gives CSVSNVRTEIHPGEAFF.